This passage covers 22 T cell receptor beta chains from one sample sequenced in a study of T-cell memory formation after mild COVID-19. TCRdb ran MiXCR on the 5' RACE reads and lists one entry per CDR3 protein. This sample has approximately 490,000 distinct CDR3 sequences; roughly 22% occur once, and the top ten carry under 15%. Sequencing was carried out using PBMCs or a T cell subset sorted from them (not recorded which). These TCRs come from an adult woman who had mild COVID-19 (a few samples of this study predate the infection). Cell type and time point are not known.

This clonotype was counted a few times. J is TRBJ1-2 and V is TRBV6-2 or TRBV6-3; D not certain. Germline CDR1 reads MNHEY; CDR2 reads SVGEGT. The CDR3 is made up of 13 amino acids. Deletions cut 5 bases from V and 9 bases from J, with 16 bases between. The CDR3 DNA is TGTGCCAGCAGTACCCGGGAAACTACCAGCTACACCTTC. Translation: CASSTRETTSYTF.

This chain uses TRBV19 with TRBJ1-1; D uncertain. The germline V gene has CDR1 LNHDA and CDR2 SQIVND (reference sequence). V lost 3 bases and J 0 bases, leaving 8 bases between the germline ends. This CDR3 comprises 14 residues. This CDR3 reads CASSIGLMNTEAFF. CDR3 in DNA: TGTGCCAGTAGTATTGGACTCATGAACACTGAAGCTTTCTTT. Full variable domain (remainder filled in from reference TRBV19 and TRBJ1-1): DGGITQSPKYLFRKEGQNVTLSCEQNLNHDAMYWYRQDPGQGLRLIYYSQIVNDFQKGDIAEGYSVSREKKESFPLTVTSAQKNPTAFYLCASSIGLMNTEAFFGQGTRLTVV.

Notes on this clonotype: At one of its ends the junction is not consistent with the germline gene, which may arise from a read error. The chain combines TRBV6-1 with TRBJ2-2; TRBD2 is a possible D gene (5 bases). The CDR3 runs 14 residues. From germline, CDR1 is MNHNS and CDR2 SASEGT. CDR3 amino acids: CASSEAYRTGELIF. The CDR3 DNA is TGTGCCAGCAGTGAAGCGTACAGAACCGGGGAGCTGATTTTT.

V gene TRBV20-1 combines with J gene TRBJ2-7; the match to TRBD2 covers 7 bases. Trimming at V came to 8 bases and at J to 1 base, leaving 8 bases not matched to a gene. Germline V gene sequence: CDR1 DFQATT, CDR2 SNEGSKA (reference sequence). The CDR3 is 13 residues long. The CDR3 DNA follows: TGCAGTTCGGGGGGTCAAACATCCTACGAGCAGTACTTC. Translated: CSSGGQTSYEQYF.

This rearrangement joins TRBV4-1 to TRBJ2-7, with unresolved D. The CDR3 contains 14 residues. Between the trimmed V and J ends, which lost 0 bases and 2 bases, there was a span of 8 bases. CDR1 and CDR2 (germline): MGHRA, YSYEKL. The CDR3, as DNA: TGCGCCAGCAGCCAAGAACGAGTAGCCTACGAGCAGTACTTC. It translates to CASSQERVAYEQYF.

In its sample, this clonotype was seen a few times. The CDR3 loop is CASSKTGGITEAFF. CDR3 nucleotide sequence: TGTGCCAGCAGCAAGACAGGGGGCATCACTGAAGCTTTCTTT. The chain carries TRBV7-9 and TRBJ1-1; 10 bases line up with TRBD1. CDR1 SEHNR and CDR2 FQNEAQ come from the germline V gene (reference sequence). CDR3 size: 14 residues. V dropped 5 bases and J dropped 4; count of bases not matched to a gene: 4.

This clonotype was observed a few times. CDR3 DNA: TGCGCCAGCAGCCAGGCAGGGGGGGTTGGCAATGAGCAGTTCTTC. Protein product: CASSQAGGVGNEQFF. The genes are TRBV5-1 and TRBJ2-1; D is perhaps TRBD1 or TRBD2 (7 bases each). CDR3 length equals 15 residues. V was trimmed by 4 bases and J by 6 bases, leaving 17 bases between them. Germline assignment: CDR1 SGHRS and CDR2 YFSETQ.

This clonotype was seen only a few times. The chain is built from TRBV14 and TRBJ2-2, with 9 bases identical to TRBD1. The ends lost 4 bases at V and 3 bases at J; junction bases unmatched: 15. CDR1 and CDR2 (germline): SGHDN, FVKESK. This CDR3 is built from 19 residues. The CDR3 DNA is TGTGCCAGCAGCCCATTCCACGGGACAGGGTTAATACACACCGGGGAGCTGTTTTTT. Protein product: CASSPFHGTGLIHTGELFF.

The chain employs TRBV7-9 and TRBJ2-7; D unclear. CDR1 is SEHNR, CDR2 FQNEAQ, per germline (reference sequence). The length of the CDR3 is 13 residues. Deletions cut 2 bases from V and 9 bases from J, with 14 bases between. The CDR3 bases are TGTGCCAGCAGCTTATGGTCAAGTTGGGGGCAGTACTTC. Translated: CASSLWSSWGQYF.

This clonotype appeared a few times. CDR3 in amino acids: CASREGAGGRETQYF. The CDR3 nucleotides are TGTGCCAGCAGGGAAGGGGCGGGGGGGCGAGAGACCCAGTACTTC. The chain employs TRBV12-3 or TRBV12-4 and TRBJ2-5; 9 bases fit TRBD2. With V trimmed by 6 bases and J by 4 bases, 9 bases remained unmatched. CDR3 length: 15 residues.

In this sample, this clonotype turned up a few times. The gene calls are TRBV4-2 and TRBJ2-1; D gene uncertain. Germline-derived CDR1 and CDR2 are LGHNA and YNFKEQ. The CDR3 contains 15 residues. The germline V and J ends were trimmed by 4 bases and 2 bases, with 12 bases remaining between them. The CDR3 sequence: CASSRSDGTYNEQFF. In nucleotides, the CDR3 is TGTGCCAGCAGCCGTAGTGACGGTACCTACAATGAGCAGTTCTTC.

This clonotype was observed a handful of times. V gene TRBV12-3 or TRBV12-4 combines with J gene TRBJ2-1, with D possibly TRBD2 on 6 matching bases. V was clipped by 1 base and J by 9 bases, with 19 bases between them. CDR3 length equals 16 residues. This chain's CDR3 is CASSLVAGPLRVEQFF. Written as DNA, the CDR3 is TGTGCCAGCAGTTTAGTCGCGGGGCCCCTCCGTGTTGAGCAGTTCTTC.

V gene TRBV6-6 combines with J gene TRBJ2-2; tentatively, D is TRBD1 (6 bases). The CDR3 consists of 14 residues. The V and J ends lost 7 bases and 7 bases respectively, with 16 bases between them. Germline V gene sequence: CDR1 MNHNY, CDR2 SVGAGI (reference sequence). CDR3 in DNA: TGTGCCAGCATCCTCAGCCTGGGACACGGGGAGCTGTTTTTT. Translation gives CASILSLGHGELFF.

In its sample, this clonotype was seen a few times. This chain links TRBV6-5 with TRBJ2-1; tentatively, D is TRBD1 (6 bases). The CDR3 has 14 amino acids. Trimming cost V 10 bases and J 6 bases, with 19 bases left between them. Germline-derived CDR1 and CDR2 are MNHEY and SVGAGI. The DNA for the CDR3 is TGTGCCATCGCCAGGGGCCTGGGGCTCAATGAGCAGTTCTTC. Protein product: CAIARGLGLNEQFF.

V usage is TRBV29-1 and J usage is TRBJ2-3; D is possibly TRBD1 (7 bases). The length of the CDR3 is 15 residues. Trimming took off 5 bases at V and 2 bases at J, with 17 bases between the two ends. Germline V lookup: CDR1 SQVTM, CDR2 ANQGSEA. Here the CDR3 reads CSVCTGEEDTDTQYF. The DNA for the CDR3 is TGCAGCGTTTGCACAGGGGAGGAGGACACAGATACGCAGTATTTT.

This clonotype was detected ten times or more. The chain is built from TRBV12-3 or TRBV12-4 and TRBJ2-5, with 10 bases matching TRBD1. The CDR3 contains 15 residues. After removal of 8 bases from V and 4 bases from J, the junction contained 10 bases not matched to a gene. CDR3 region: CASSRGQGVGETQYF. CDR3 nucleotides: TGTGCCAGCTCCCGAGGACAGGGGGTCGGAGAGACCCAGTACTTC.

The chain is built from TRBV3-1 and TRBJ1-5; D is unclear. The germline V gene encodes CDR1 LGHDT and CDR2 YNNKEL (reference sequence). Trimming cost V 4 bases and J 4 bases, with 8 bases left between them. This CDR3 is 13 amino acids long. The CDR3 protein is CASSLMLNQPQHF. The CDR3 region has the DNA TGTGCCAGCAGCCTGATGTTGAATCAGCCCCAGCATTTT.

The chain carries TRBV30 and TRBJ2-6; 8 bases line up with TRBD1. The CDR3 spans 17 residues. V shed 3 bases and J 0 bases; nucleotides not matched to a gene: 7. CDR1 is GTSNPN, CDR2 SVGIG, per germline (reference sequence). CDR3 nucleotides: TGTGCCTGGAGGACCGGGACAGGCTACTCTGGGGCCAACGTCCTGACTTTC. This codes for CAWRTGTGYSGANVLTF.

The genes are TRBV7-3 and TRBJ2-3; D might be TRBD2 (5 bases). The CDR3 contains 16 residues. The V end was cut by 5 bases, the J end by 0 bases, with 15 bases between. Germline V gene lookup returns CDR1 SGHTA and CDR2 FQGTGA. The CDR3 coding sequence is TGTGCCAGCAGCCCCGGGGTGTGGGCTAGCACAGATACGCAGTATTTT. This encodes CASSPGVWASTDTQYF.

This clonotype was recorded a few times. J is TRBJ1-6 and V is TRBV4-1; 7 positions agree with TRBD1. The V segment lost 4 bases and the J segment 8 bases; nucleotides outside the gene matches: 8. The CDR3 covers 15 residues. The germline V gene encodes CDR1 MGHRA and CDR2 YSYEKL. The DNA for the CDR3 is TGCGCCAGCAGCCCACATACAGGGGATCATTCACCCCTCCACTTT. It is translated as CASSPHTGDHSPLHF.

This clonotype was seen only a few times. The J gene is TRBJ2-1, the V gene TRBV12-3 or TRBV12-4; unclear D gene. V was pared by 3 bases and J by 0 bases, with 9 bases between. CDR3 length: 15 amino acids. This CDR3 reads CASSFRAGSYNEQFF. CDR3 nucleotides: TGTGCCAGCAGTTTCCGGGCCGGCTCCTACAATGAGCAGTTCTTC.

This clonotype was recorded a few times. The CDR3 spells CGGDLANTGELFF. CDR3 nucleotides: TGTGGGGGCGATCTCGCGAACACCGGGGAGCTGTTTTTT. The chain recombines TRBV2 with TRBJ2-2; maybe TRBD1 (5 bases). Germline CDR1 is SNHLY and CDR2 is FYNNEI. The CDR3 totals 13 residues.